The entry below gives a single T cell receptor beta chain sequence along with its context. What it binds is unknown. This sample was taken from a study of shared clonotypes between healthy human individuals. Study overall: The plates for each donor numbered three CD4 naive, three CD4 memory, two CD8 naive and one CD8 memory.

The study, taken as a whole, reports: Sequencing of the sorted subsets was shown by rarefaction to be incomplete despite large depth. Represented diversity (both genetic and exposure-history) was limited by the small number of donors.

Trimming took off 5 bases at V and 0 bases at J, with 14 bases between the two ends. There are 17 residues in the CDR3. Germline V lookup: CDR1 SGHTA, CDR2 FQGNSA. Assay used: immunoSEQ multiplex PCR; TCRdb lists only in-frame clones, some missing. Of millions of clones in the sample, around nine tenths were seen once. This clonotype was sampled from a man younger than 30 in good health. The chain is built from TRBV7-2 and TRBJ2-6; weak D call: TRBD1 (6 bases). The material sequenced was naive CD4+ T cells sorted from blood. The subset: CD45RA+ positively selected. The CDR3 sequence: CASSRGHLFSGANVLTF. The CDR3 region has the DNA TGTGCCAGCAGCCGGGGACATCTATTCTCTGGGGCCAACGTCCTGACTTTC.